This T cell receptor (beta chain) was sequenced during a study of beta chain features in type 1 diabetes. The authors sorted CD4+ naive, central memory, regulatory and stem cell-like memory cells via CD45RO/CCR7/CD25/CD127/CD95/CD27. CDR1 is SGHTA and CDR2 is FQGNSA in the germline V gene. The CDR3 has 13 residues. V was clipped by 6 bases and J by 8 bases; unmatched bases: 6. The authors reverse transcribed all of the isolated RNA, so sequencing captured expressed TCRB transcripts. The method was immunoSEQ multiplex PCR; TCRdb's version includes in-frame clones alone and lacks a portion of them. This sample has about 290,000 clones; around 7.8% occur once, and the top ten carry more than 0.8%.

The sequence was collected from a woman aged 18 to 35 in good health. V and J are TRBV7-2 and TRBJ2-1, with 8 positions matching TRBD1. The sample was central memory CD4+ T cells from blood. The CDR3 DNA follows: TGTGCCAGCAGTCGACAGGGGACTCATGAGCAGTTCTTC. Translated, it gives CASSRQGTHEQFF.